A selection of T cell receptor beta chains follows, all from one sample in a study of CD8 T cells in Susac syndrome. TCRdb processed the immunoSEQ multiplex PCR reads anew with MiXCR; each CDR3 protein has one entry. The top ten hold 0.085% to 0.095% of the sample, which has around 150,000 distinct CDR3 sequences, less than 95% seen once. Sequencing was done on a sample of CD4+ T cells from PBMCs. The origin of the receptors is a human donor with multiple sclerosis. Both conserved end residues are part of each CDR3. D genes are given only for firm matches. Clone sizes are given selectively: once, few, many, or a class where the clone is expanded.

J gene	V gene	clone size	D gene	CDR3 protein	CDR3 DNA
TRBJ1-3	TRBV19	-	-	CASSPQGTGGNTIYF	TGTGCCAGTAGTCCTCAAGGGACGGGTGGAAACACCATATATTTT
TRBJ1-6	TRBV3-1	-	TRBD1	CASSQQGGDSPLHF	TGTGCCAGCAGCCAACAGGGGGGTGATTCACCCCTCCACTTT
TRBJ2-5	TRBV28	-	TRBD2	CASSSRGTSGILETQYF	TGTGCCAGCAGTTCCCGTGGGACTAGCGGCATTTTAGAGACCCAGTACTTC
TRBJ1-6	TRBV12-3/TRBV12-4	-	-	CASSSDGYNSPLHF	TGTGCCAGCAGTTCGGACGGCTATAATTCACCCCTCCACTTT
TRBJ2-5	TRBV2	-	TRBD2	CASSEGTSGRLYF	TGTGCCAGCAGTGAAGGGACTAGCGGGAGGTTATACTTC
TRBJ1-1	TRBV3-1	-	-	CASSQKRGEGTEAFF	TGTGCCAGCAGCCAAAAGCGGGGAGAAGGCACTGAAGCTTTCTTT
TRBJ2-5	TRBV6-5	-	-	CASSTRDGKGTQYF	TGTGCCAGCAGTACCCGGGACGGGAAGGGGACCCAGTACTTC
TRBJ2-3	TRBV3-1	-	-	CASSRSQGSVGDTQYF	TGTGCCAGCAGCCGGTCACAGGGAAGTGTGGGAGATACGCAGTATTTT
TRBJ2-5	TRBV30	-	TRBD2	CALRTSGRTYF	TGTGCCTTGCGGACTAGCGGGAGAACGTACTTC
TRBJ2-5	TRBV5-1	-	-	CASSSQRRGLQETQYF	TGCGCCAGCAGCTCCCAGCGGAGAGGGCTACAAGAGACCCAGTACTTC
TRBJ2-7	TRBV19	-	-	CASSIDTTANQYEQYF	TGTGCCAGTAGTATAGATACCACGGCAAATCAATACGAGCAGTACTTC
TRBJ2-3	TRBV6-1	-	-	CASREMGDTQYF	TGTGCCAGCAGGGAGATGGGAGATACGCAGTATTTT
TRBJ1-3	TRBV4-2	-	-	CASSLPNTIYF	TGTGCCAGCAGCCTACCGAACACCATATATTTT
TRBJ1-1	TRBV20-1	-	-	CSARDPNDPQNTEAFF	TGCAGTGCTAGAGATCCCAATGATCCTCAGAACACTGAAGCTTTCTTT
TRBJ1-1	TRBV27	-	-	CASSLSLRLNTEAFF	TGTGCCAGCAGTTTATCCCTTCGGCTGAACACTGAAGCTTTCTTT
TRBJ1-1	TRBV7-9	-	-	CASSAGMAMAFF	TGTGCCAGCAGCGCCGGGATGGCGATGGCTTTCTTT
TRBJ2-3	TRBV28	-	TRBD2	CASSTGTSWGGSSTQYF	TGTGCCAGCAGTACCGGGACCTCCTGGGGGGGATCATCCACGCAGTATTTT
TRBJ2-4	TRBV19	-	-	CASNSQGPVIIQYF	TGTGCCAGTAACTCCCAGGGGCCGGTAATTATTCAGTACTTC
TRBJ1-1	TRBV11-2	-	-	CASSFVSRDTEAFF	TGTGCCAGCAGCTTTGTGTCACGGGACACTGAAGCTTTCTTT
TRBJ1-2	TRBV7-2	-	-	CASSLSRGGRGYTF	TGTGCCAGCAGCTTGAGCAGGGGAGGACGGGGCTACACCTTC
TRBJ2-7	TRBV29-1	-	-	CSVAGGYEQYF	TGCAGCGTTGCGGGCGGCTACGAGCAGTACTTC
TRBJ1-1	TRBV6-5	few	-	CASSSVNTEAFF	TGTGCCAGCAGTTCAGTGAACACTGAAGCTTTCTTT
TRBJ2-2	TRBV9	once	-	CASSADPGEYGELFF	TGTGCCAGCAGCGCCGATCCAGGGGAATACGGGGAGCTGTTTTTT
TRBJ1-4	TRBV3-1	-	-	CASSQDLKGEKLFF	TGTGCCAGCAGCCAAGATCTGAAGGGGGAAAAACTGTTTTTT
TRBJ2-6	TRBV19	once	TRBD2	CASGGRGTNVLTF	TGTGCCAGTGGTGGGCGGGGGACCAACGTCCTGACTTTC
TRBJ1-1	TRBV18	once	-	CASSPRQDEAFF	TGTGCCAGCTCACCTCGACAGGATGAAGCTTTCTTT
TRBJ2-5	TRBV24-1	-	TRBD2	CATSGREGQETQYF	TGTGCCACCAGTGGTCGGGAGGGCCAAGAGACCCAGTACTTC
TRBJ2-7	TRBV29-1	-	-	CSVVSGNREQYF	TGCAGCGTTGTTAGCGGTAATCGGGAGCAGTACTTC
TRBJ2-1	TRBV29-1	-	TRBD2	CSVEGGLAGVMFF	TGCAGCGTCGAGGGGGGACTAGCGGGAGTTATGTTCTTC
TRBJ1-2	TRBV20-1	-	-	CSARSGGNYGYTF	TGCAGTGCCCGCTCGGGAGGGAACTATGGCTACACCTTC
TRBJ2-4	TRBV13	-	TRBD1	CASSSSDRVKNIQYF	TGTGCCAGCAGTTCCTCCGACAGGGTTAAAAACATTCAGTACTTC
TRBJ1-2	TRBV6-5	-	TRBD1	CASSTFRQGRYGYTF	TGTGCCAGCAGTACGTTCCGACAGGGCCGGTATGGCTACACCTTC
TRBJ1-1	TRBV12-3/TRBV12-4	-	-	CASSFGRRNTEAFF	TGTGCCAGCAGTTTTGGCAGGAGGAACACTGAAGCTTTCTTT
TRBJ2-7	TRBV6-5	-	-	CASRGTAPYEQYF	TGTGCCAGCAGAGGGACGGCACCCTACGAGCAGTACTTC
TRBJ2-1	TRBV7-2	-	TRBD2	CASSPRRSLAAYNEQFF	TGTGCCAGCAGCCCTCGTAGGTCGCTAGCGGCGTACAATGAGCAGTTCTTC
TRBJ1-1	TRBV28	-	TRBD1	CASSRRDRRDTEAFF	TGTGCCAGCAGCCGACGGGACAGGAGGGACACTGAAGCTTTCTTT
TRBJ2-1	TRBV30	-	-	CAWSVQVNEQFF	TGTGCCTGGAGTGTGCAAGTCAATGAGCAGTTCTTC
TRBJ2-5	TRBV20-1	-	-	CSARPGNVEETQYF	TGCAGTGCTAGACCCGGGAACGTAGAAGAGACCCAGTACTTC
TRBJ1-2	TRBV27	-	TRBD1	CASSFGGRGDYGYTF	TGTGCCAGCAGTTTTGGGGGCAGGGGGGACTATGGCTACACCTTC
TRBJ2-7	TRBV20-1	-	-	CSARVNSGEQYF	TGCAGTGCTAGAGTGAACTCGGGAGAGCAGTACTTC
TRBJ2-7	TRBV19	once	TRBD1	CASRPGTGSSYEQYF	TGTGCCAGTAGACCCGGGACAGGAAGCTCCTACGAGCAGTACTTC
TRBJ2-7	TRBV10-3	-	-	CAISESVRYEQYF	TGTGCCATCAGTGAGTCGGTCCGCTACGAGCAGTACTTC